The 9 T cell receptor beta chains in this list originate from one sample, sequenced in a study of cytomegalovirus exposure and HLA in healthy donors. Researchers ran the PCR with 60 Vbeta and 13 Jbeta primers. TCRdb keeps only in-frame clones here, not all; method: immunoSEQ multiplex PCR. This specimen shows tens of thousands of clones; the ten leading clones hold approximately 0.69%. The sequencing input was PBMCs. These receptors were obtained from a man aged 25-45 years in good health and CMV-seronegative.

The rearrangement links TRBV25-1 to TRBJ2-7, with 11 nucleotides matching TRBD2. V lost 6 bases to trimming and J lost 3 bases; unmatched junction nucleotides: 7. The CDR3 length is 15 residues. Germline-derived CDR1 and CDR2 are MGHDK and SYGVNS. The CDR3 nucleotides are TGTGCCAGCAGCCCAATCGGGACTAGCGGCTACGAGCAGTACTTC. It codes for CASSPIGTSGYEQYF.

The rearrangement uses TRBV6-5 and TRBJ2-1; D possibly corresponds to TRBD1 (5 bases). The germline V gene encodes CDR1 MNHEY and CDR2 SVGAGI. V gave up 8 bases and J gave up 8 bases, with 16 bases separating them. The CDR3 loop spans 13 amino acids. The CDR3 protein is CASRTFRLDEQFF. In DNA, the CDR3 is TGTGCCAGCCGGACATTTCGGCTCGATGAGCAGTTCTTC.

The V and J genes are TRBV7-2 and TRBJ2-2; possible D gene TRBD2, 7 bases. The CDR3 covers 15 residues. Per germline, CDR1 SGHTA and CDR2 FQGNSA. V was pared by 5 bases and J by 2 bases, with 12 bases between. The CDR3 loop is CASSLGGANTGELFF. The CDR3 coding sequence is TGTGCCAGCAGCCTGGGGGGGGCTAACACCGGGGAGCTGTTTTTT.

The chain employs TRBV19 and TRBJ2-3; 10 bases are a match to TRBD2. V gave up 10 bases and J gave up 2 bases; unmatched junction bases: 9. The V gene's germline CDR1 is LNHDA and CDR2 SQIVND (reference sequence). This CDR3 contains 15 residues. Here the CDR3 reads CATQIGTSDTDTQYF. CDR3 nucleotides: TGTGCCACCCAGATAGGGACTAGCGACACAGATACGCAGTATTTT.

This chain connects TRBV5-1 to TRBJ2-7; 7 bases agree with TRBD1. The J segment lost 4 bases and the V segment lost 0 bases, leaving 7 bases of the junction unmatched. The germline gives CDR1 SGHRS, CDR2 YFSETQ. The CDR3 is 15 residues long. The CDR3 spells CASSLVQGQQYEQYF. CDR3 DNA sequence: TGCGCCAGCAGCTTGGTACAGGGACAGCAGTACGAGCAGTACTTC.

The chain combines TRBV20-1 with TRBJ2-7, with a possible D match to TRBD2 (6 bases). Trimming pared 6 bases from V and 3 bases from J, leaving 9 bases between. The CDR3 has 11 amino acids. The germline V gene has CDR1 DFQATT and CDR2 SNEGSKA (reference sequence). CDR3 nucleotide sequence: TGCAGTGCCGACGGGGGCTACGAGCAGTACTTC. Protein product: CSADGGYEQYF.

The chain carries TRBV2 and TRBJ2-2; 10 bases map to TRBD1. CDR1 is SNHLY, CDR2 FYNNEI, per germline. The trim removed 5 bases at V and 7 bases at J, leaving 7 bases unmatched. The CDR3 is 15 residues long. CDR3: CASSWGTGAVGELFF. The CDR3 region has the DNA TGTGCCAGCAGTTGGGGGACAGGGGCCGTCGGGGAGCTGTTTTTT.

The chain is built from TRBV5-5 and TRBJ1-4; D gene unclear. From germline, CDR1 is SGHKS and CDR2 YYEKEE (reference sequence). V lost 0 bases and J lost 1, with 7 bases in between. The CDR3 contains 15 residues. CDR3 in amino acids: CASSLVPGTNEKLFF. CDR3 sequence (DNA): TGTGCCAGCAGCTTGGTTCCGGGAACTAATGAAAAACTGTTTTTT.

CDR3 nucleotides: TGCAGCGTTGTGGGGGGACGGGCGGTCGACGAGCAGTACTTC. Amino acids: CSVVGGRAVDEQYF. The chain couples TRBV29-1 to TRBJ2-7; possible D gene TRBD2, 6 bases. Per germline, CDR1 SQVTM and CDR2 ANQGSEA. Trimming stripped 4 bases from V and 5 bases from J, with 18 bases between. This CDR3 has 14 amino acids.